This T cell receptor (beta chain) comes out of a study of blood T cell repertoires in COVID-19. Study-wide background: The cDNA or gDNA used as material had been derived from T cells, B-cell-depleted T cells, or PBMCs.

The method was immunoSEQ multiplex PCR; TCRdb's version includes in-frame clones alone and lacks a portion of them. The data hold roughly 150,000 clones, with about 85% observed a single time. The CDR3 extends over 16 amino acids. The specimen sequenced was peripheral blood. The chain employs TRBV7-5 and TRBJ1-5; the table's D call, TRBD1, has no DNA check behind it. TRBV7-5 is a documented pseudogene. The sequence came from a woman aged 70-85 years with acute or convalescent COVID-19. The CDR3 sequence is CARSFLLPDSNQPQHF. CDR3 DNA sequence: TGTGCCAGAAGCTTTTTGTTACCAGATAGCAATCAGCCCCAGCATTTT.